The following is a TCR beta chain sequence with its context. The data derive from a study of blood T cell repertoires in COVID-19. Using immunoSEQ multiplex PCR, the repertoire was profiled, and TCRdb retains in-frame clones only, with some absent. In the table there are about 270,000 clones, roughly 91% of which are singletons. Participant age was roughly 18 to 100 years, and participants resided in fewer than 25 US areas. Germline V gene lookup returns CDR1 SGHRS and CDR2 YFSETQ. The CDR3 extends over 13 amino acids. V lost 6 bases to trimming and J lost 8 bases; unmatched junction nucleotides: 10. This chain joins TRBV5-1 and TRBJ2-7; 8 bases align to TRBD1. The clonotype was recovered from a woman aged 40 to 50 with acute COVID-19. Sequenced input: PBMCs or T cells enriched from blood (not recorded which). CDR3 region: CASTRDRIGQQYF. The CDR3 DNA is TGCGCCAGCACCCGGGACAGGATCGGGCAGCAGTACTTC.